These T cell receptor beta chains were read from a single sample in a study of T cells in Graves' hyperthyroidism and ophthalmopathy. One entry per CDR3 protein, called by TCRdb with MiXCR from the multiplex PCR reads. This sample has fewer than 850,000 distinct CDR3 sequences, with 15% to 20% found just once. Material for sequencing was blood. These receptor sequences come from a man between 45 and 60 years old with Graves' hyperthyroidism. The CDR3 runs from the conserved cysteine through the conserved F or W. The D gene is left open where the match is weak. The listing skips clone size in some rows; elsewhere it reads once, few, many or a size class.

>TRBJ2-7|TRBV14|-|-
CASSQDTGLSYEQYF
TGTGCCAGCAGCCAAGATACAGGCCTCTCCTACGAGCAGTACTTC
>TRBJ2-7|TRBV5-1|-|-
CASSSRLSPPYEQYF
TGCGCCAGCAGCTCACGACTTAGCCCTCCCTACGAGCAGTACTTC
>TRBJ2-7|TRBV2|many|-
CANTDGSYEQYF
TGTGCCAATACCGACGGATCCTACGAGCAGTACTTC
>TRBJ2-1|TRBV29-1|few|-
CSVEDRIRHYNEQFF
TGCAGCGTTGAAGATCGGATCAGGCACTACAATGAGCAGTTCTTC
>TRBJ2-7|TRBV9|-|TRBD2
CASSATSGPAYEQYF
TGTGCCAGCAGCGCGACTAGCGGGCCAGCCTACGAGCAGTACTTC
>TRBJ2-2|TRBV28|few|TRBD2
CASSTSGSSAGELFF
TGTGCCAGCAGTACTAGCGGGAGTAGCGCCGGGGAGCTGTTTTTT
>TRBJ1-1|TRBV6-9|-|-
CASSLNLGTYTEAFF
TGTGCCAGCAGTTTAAACCTGGGGACTTACACTGAAGCTTTCTTT
>TRBJ2-1|TRBV5-1|few|TRBD2
CASSLPVAGPNNEQFF
TGCGCCAGCAGCTTGCCCGTAGCGGGACCTAACAATGAGCAGTTCTTC
>TRBJ2-1|TRBV12-3/TRBV12-4|many|-
CASSPLDYPLAHEQFF
TGTGCCAGCAGCCCGTTAGACTACCCCTTAGCCCATGAGCAGTTCTTC
>TRBJ2-1|TRBV24-1|many|TRBD2
CATSDLSETSGRGDEQFF
TGTGCCACCAGTGATCTCTCTGAGACTAGCGGGAGAGGGGATGAGCAGTTCTTC
>TRBJ2-5|TRBV19|many|-
CASSKSRGMLQETQYF
TGTGCCAGTAGTAAGAGCCGCGGGATGTTACAAGAGACCCAGTACTTC
>TRBJ2-1|TRBV9|-|TRBD1
CASSGNRQGKGYNEQFF
TGTGCCAGCAGCGGCAACCGACAGGGAAAGGGGTACAATGAGCAGTTCTTC
>TRBJ2-2|TRBV27|few|TRBD2
CASRRLAGDDTGELFF
TGTGCCAGCAGACGACTAGCGGGGGACGACACCGGGGAGCTGTTTTTT
>TRBJ2-1|TRBV28|few|TRBD1
CASSLVGGAYNEQFF
TGTGCCAGCAGTTTGGTAGGGGGCGCCTACAATGAGCAGTTCTTC
>TRBJ2-5|TRBV20-1|many|TRBD1
CSATDRSPETQYF
TGCAGTGCCACGGACAGGTCCCCAGAGACCCAGTACTTC
>TRBJ2-7|TRBV6-1|many|-
CASSDLEQYF
TGTGCCAGCAGTGACCTGGAGCAGTACTTC
>TRBJ2-7|TRBV10-3|few|-
CAISESTPYRASPYEQYF
TGTGCCATCAGTGAGTCGACGCCTTACAGGGCCTCACCCTACGAGCAGTACTTC
>TRBJ2-7|TRBV9|-|-
CASSLQAGAFGEQYF
TGTGCCAGCAGCCTTCAGGCAGGGGCCTTCGGCGAGCAGTACTTC
>TRBJ2-1|TRBV28|-|TRBD1
CASSTAGQGKAEQFF
TGTGCCAGCAGCACGGCCGGACAGGGCAAGGCTGAGCAGTTCTTC
>TRBJ2-5|TRBV11-2|many|TRBD2
CASSRTSAPGTQYF
TGTGCCAGCAGCAGGACTAGCGCCCCCGGGACCCAGTACTTC
>TRBJ1-1|TRBV2|many|TRBD1
CASSIQGRAFF
TGTGCCAGCAGCATACAGGGGAGAGCTTTCTTT
>TRBJ2-7|TRBV6-1|many|-
CASSNRDSSFHEQYF
TGTGCCAGCAGCAACCGGGACTCCAGTTTCCACGAGCAGTACTTC
>TRBJ2-2|TRBV6-2/TRBV6-3|few|TRBD2
CASRRAGGPGAGELFF
TGTGCCAGCAGACGAGCGGGAGGGCCGGGCGCCGGGGAGCTGTTTTTT
>TRBJ2-2|TRBV6-1|many|TRBD2
CASTPLAGVDGELFF
TGTGCCAGCACCCCACTAGCGGGAGTTGACGGGGAGCTGTTTTTT
>TRBJ1-2|TRBV28|many|-
CASSFPQAYGYTF
TGTGCCAGCAGTTTCCCACAGGCCTATGGCTACACCTTC
>TRBJ2-7|TRBV7-9|few|-
CASNPGTASSYEQYF
TGTGCCAGCAACCCCGGGACCGCGAGCTCCTACGAGCAGTACTTC
>TRBJ2-3|TRBV12-3/TRBV12-4|many|TRBD1
CASSFPQGRKDTQYF
TGTGCCAGCAGTTTCCCACAGGGGAGAAAGGATACGCAGTATTTT
>TRBJ1-2|TRBV7-3|many|TRBD1
CASSLTGQGSYTF
TGTGCCAGCAGCTTAACGGGACAGGGAAGCTACACCTTC
>TRBJ2-1|TRBV27|few|-
CASSLSVNGNEQFF
TGTGCCAGCAGTTTATCCGTGAATGGCAATGAGCAGTTCTTC